Here is one T cell receptor (beta chain) with its context. Which antigen it targets is not known. Per-base qualities were not stored, and no clone one base away is much larger. This record belongs to a study of Ad26.COV2.S vaccination and SARS-CoV-2 variants (dated by TCRdb to about 2021). Describing the broader study: Donors in the vaccine arm were drawn from COV1001, a phase I-IIa trial of Ad26.COV2.S in healthy adults that was multicentre, randomized, double-blind and placebo-controlled. Ad26.COV2.S was administered intramuscularly at a dose of 5x10^10 or 1x10^11 viral particles, either as one shot or as two shots given 56 days apart. TCRbeta repertoire sequencing served as the tool for gauging how specific and how broad the SARS-CoV-2-reactive T cell receptors were following Ad26.COV2.S vaccination. A total of around 32 samples were included in the TCR-sequenced set, comprising around 20 Ad26.COV2.S vaccine recipients, 5 placebo recipients and 8 SARS-CoV-2 convalescent individuals. Trial participants were randomized into five groups of five, in which low-dose or high-dose Ad26.COV2.S was given once or twice, or placebo was given on both occasions. Throughout the experiments and outcome assessment, investigators stayed blinded to trial group allocation.

TCRbeta CDR3 regions were sequenced with the immunoSEQ Assay. After extraction, genomic DNA underwent amplification by bias-controlled multiplex PCR, followed by high-throughput sequencing. In the paper's pipeline: To quantify the absolute abundance of each unique TCRbeta CDR3 region, sequences were collapsed and filtered. T cell fraction was estimated by normalization of TCRbeta template counts to usable DNA, with usable DNA being measured through amplification of reference genes present in all nucleated cells. Repertoire TCRs were annotated as SARS-CoV-2-specific by exact matching of V gene, CDR3 amino acid sequence and J gene to a known reactive TCR set. The reference SARS-CoV-2 TCR set was derived from MIRA and filtered for enrichment in COVID-19-positive ImmuneCODE repertoires, a step that removed public or cross-reactive TCRs. Based on the MIRA antigens, annotated TCRs were further analysed at the level of specific ORF or position within ORF. Breadth was defined as annotated unique rearrangements over total unique productive rearrangements; depth was the summed frequency of those rearrangements. Two-sided Wilcoxon rank-sum tests were used to compare TCR breadth between groups. TCRdb retrieved this table from immuneACCESS and kept in-frame rearrangements only. Not all clones are present; in checked studies, unresolved V genes account for under half, and no reason is known for the remainder. The V and J calls and clone size were taken over from that table, and D and trimming were inferred from the DNA. For this sample there are 350,000 to 400,000 clones; approximately 86% appear just once. The top ten clonotypes cover 3% to 3.5% of the sample.

According to the study, the label for this sample's treatment or condition signals: about 20 received Ad26.COV2.S at low or high dose, single or two shots; about 5 received placebo; per-sample allocation not given. Repertoires of vaccine and placebo recipients were sequenced from samples taken on day 63 after the first injection. Cohort 1b enrolled about two dozen adults aged 18-55 years at a single site in Boston, USA, between 29 July and 7 August 2020. Ad26.COV2.S was a replication-incompetent adenovirus type 26 vector that expressed a prefusion-stabilized SARS-CoV-2 spike protein derived from the original Wuhan strain. CDR1 and CDR2, looked up from the germline V gene, are SQVTM and ANQGSEA. The CDR3 contains 14 residues, cysteine and phenylalanine counted. The only DNA kept is the CDR3, 42 bases in frame from the first base. V sheds 1 base and J sheds 5 bases, leaving 14 bases between their ends.

General findings and caveats noted by the study authors: After vaccination, spike-specific CD8+ and CD4+ T cell responses were reported to show substantial breadth. According to the authors, total T cell responses may have been underestimated by the TCR breadth and depth analyses. Higher spike-specific TCR breadth was observed in Ad26.COV2.S recipients than in placebo recipients (P = 0.0014). The study was not powered for comparison of responses between vaccine doses or regimens. Non-spike TCR breadth was comparable between vaccine and placebo recipients, consistent with the vaccine containing only spike.

The TCR originated in a person between 18 and 65 years old who received the Ad26.COV2.S COVID-19 vaccine or a placebo. The chain links TRBV29-1 with TRBJ1-1; a tentative D call is TRBD1 (5 bases match). The sequencing used peripheral blood, collected in a trial of Ad26.COV2.S vaccine versus placebo. The DNA sequence is as follows: TGCAGCGTTGAAGGGACAATGGGTCGGACTGAAGCTTTCTTT. It encodes CSVEGTMGRTEAFF.